A selection of T cell receptor beta chains follows, all from one sample in a study of cytomegalovirus exposure and HLA in healthy donors. Generated by immunoSEQ multiplex PCR, the TCRdb table keeps only in-frame clones and is missing some. The sample yields about 140,000 clones, around nine tenths seen once. Sequenced input: PBMCs. The receptor source for this set is a young woman in good health and CMV-seropositive. Each CDR3 is given with its conserved first and last residue. Not every row has a clone size; where given, it reads once, few, many or a size class.

abundance,j_gene,len,v_gene,CDR3aa
-,TRBJ2-5,14,TRBV5-8,CASSLSYGEETQYF
once,TRBJ2-7,14,TRBV5-1,CASSAGQGAYEQYF
few,TRBJ2-7,15,TRBV13,CASSLTAGVVPRQYF
-,TRBJ1-1,14,TRBV28,CASSELQEEAEAFF
-,TRBJ1-4,11,TRBV2,CAHGGSEKLFF
-,TRBJ2-1,15,TRBV5-4,CASSYKGGGGLEQFF
-,TRBJ1-3,16,TRBV5-1,CASSLDYRGPGNTIYF
-,TRBJ2-7,15,TRBV27,CASSFQGRGGYEQYF
-,TRBJ1-5,13,TRBV6-6,CASRGAGNQPQHF
-,TRBJ2-2,14,TRBV19,CASSRGRDTGELFF
-,TRBJ2-7,15,TRBV27,CASSLKAGALYEQYF
-,TRBJ2-1,13,TRBV28,CATRGGLYNEQFF
-,TRBJ2-7,13,TRBV5-1,CASSFVGQAEQYF
-,TRBJ1-1,13,TRBV13,CASSAGRGTEAFF
few,TRBJ1-4,12,TRBV29-1,CSVQGANEKLFF
once,TRBJ1-2,17,TRBV5-4,CASSLDRRQLDNYGYTF
-,TRBJ2-3,17,TRBV2,CASSVGLAGGLADTQYF
once,TRBJ1-1,13,TRBV5-3,CARSSKMNTEAFF
-,TRBJ1-3,15,TRBV6-6,CASRGRGAAGNTIYF
-,TRBJ1-5,14,TRBV7-6,CASSLASGNQPQHF
few,TRBJ2-3,18,TRBV6-1,CASSEELAGVGLPDTQYF
-,TRBJ1-2,11,TRBV6-1,CASSSAGGYTF
-,TRBJ2-2,12,TRBV7-2,CASSRRAGELFF
-,TRBJ2-5,14,TRBV13,CASSLRGGGETQYF
-,TRBJ1-5,14,TRBV6-1,CASSEAGQAQPQHF
-,TRBJ1-5,13,TRBV10-3,CAIRDSSNQPQHF